A single sample gave rise to the 15 T cell receptor beta chains below, sequenced in a study of vaccination and CD4 T cells after COVID-19. Described treatment: roughly 11-day PBMC culture with coronavirus spike peptide pools or control peptides (ViraFEST assay). Antigens of these TCRs are unknown. Oncomine TCR Beta short-read sequencing was applied to DNA from cultured CD4+ T cells. One entry per CDR3 protein results from TCRdb running MiXCR on the PCR reads. The data show thousands of distinct CDR3 sequences, 44% seen once. The sample was CD4+ T cells from blood, cultured in vitro. Receptors originate from a human donor who had recovered from COVID-19.

In this sample, this clonotype turned up a few times. The rearrangement uses TRBV20-1 and TRBJ2-7; 8 bases map to TRBD2. The junction had 8 bases not matched to a gene; V was cut back by 6 bases and J by 4 bases. CDR1 is DFQATT and CDR2 is SNEGSKA in the germline V gene (reference sequence). This CDR3 has 13 residues. As DNA, the CDR3 is TGCAGTGCGATCCCCGGGGGGGGATACGAGCAGTACTTC. This encodes CSAIPGGGYEQYF.

This clonotype appeared a few times. The gene calls are TRBV25-1 and TRBJ1-6; D is unresolved. This CDR3 comprises 13 residues. Germline V gene sequence: CDR1 MGHDK, CDR2 SYGVNS. V was cut by 3 bases and J by 14 bases, with 14 bases left in between. The CDR3 DNA follows: TGTGCCAGCAGTGACCGATCGGGTCAAGCCCTCCACTTT. This sequence encodes CASSDRSGQALHF.

This clonotype was detected only once. The gene calls are TRBV6-1 and TRBJ1-2, with 8 bases matching TRBD1. Germline V lookup: CDR1 MNHNS, CDR2 SASEGT. V lost 6 bases, J lost 5 bases, and 5 bases stayed unmatched. This CDR3 is 13 amino acids long. The CDR3 DNA follows: TGTGCCAGCAGCTATAGGACAGGGTATGGCTACACCTTC. Encoded protein: CASSYRTGYGYTF.

This clonotype came up once. The chain combines TRBV20-1 with TRBJ2-1; no reliable D call. The germline V gene encodes CDR1 DFQATT and CDR2 SNEGSKA (reference sequence). This CDR3 is built from 12 residues. V shed 2 bases and J shed 12 bases, with 14 bases lying between them. DNA of the CDR3: TGCAGTGCTAGATCAACGATCCGGACGCAGTTCTTC. Its translation is CSARSTIRTQFF.

The chain combines TRBV6-2 or TRBV6-3 with TRBJ2-7; the D gene is possibly TRBD1 (6 bases). CDR3 length equals 14 residues. Germline-derived CDR1 and CDR2 are MNHEY and SVGEGT. Trimming pared 4 bases from V and 7 bases from J, leaving 17 bases between. The CDR3 nucleotides are TGTGCCAGCAGTTCTACTACAGGGCTTAGGGAGCAGTACTTC. It is translated as CASSSTTGLREQYF.

The chain carries TRBV7-8 and TRBJ2-7, with D perhaps TRBD1 (6 bases). The CDR3 length is 14 residues. The V end lost 2 bases, the J end lost 6 bases, and 14 bases lay between the germline ends. Germline V lookup: CDR1 SGHVS, CDR2 FQNEAQ. DNA of the CDR3: TGTGCCAGCAGCTTAAGGCAGGGGCCCCTCGAGCAGTACTTC. Its protein product is CASSLRQGPLEQYF. Looking up the rest from reference TRBV7-8 and TRBJ2-7 gives the full variable domain: GAGVSQSPRYKVAKRGQDVALRCDPISGHVSLFWYQQALGQGPEFLTYFQNEAQLDKSGLPSDRFFAERPEGSVSTLKIQRTQQEDSAVYLCASSLRQGPLEQYFGPGTRLTVT.

This clonotype appeared a few times. The chain employs TRBV20-1 and TRBJ1-2; D is unresolved. In germline, CDR1 is DFQATT, CDR2 SNEGSKA (reference sequence). CDR3 size: 14 residues. The V end was cut by 0 bases, the J end by 5 bases, with 13 bases between. The CDR3 region is CSARDPRLPYGYTF. In DNA form, the CDR3 reads TGCAGTGCTAGAGATCCCAGGCTACCTTATGGCTACACCTTC.

This chain uses TRBV20-1 with TRBJ2-7; D assignment may be TRBD1 or TRBD2 (6 bases each). The CDR3 consists of 13 residues. Germline loops: CDR1 DFQATT, CDR2 SNEGSKA (reference sequence). CDR3 residues: CSGSGGPTYEQYF. The CDR3 nucleotides read TGCAGCGGATCTGGGGGGCCTACCTACGAGCAGTACTTC.

The chain uses TRBV6-1 and TRBJ2-1, with D unclear. The CDR3 spans 12 residues. Germline V lookup: CDR1 MNHNS, CDR2 SASEGT. Trimming took 2 bases from V and 7 from J, leaving 6 bases between them. The CDR3 DNA is TGTGCCAGCAGTGAATGGTCTAATGAGCAGTTCTTC. Its protein product is CASSEWSNEQFF.

This clonotype rates as medium-sized (0.01 to 0.1%). The chain combines TRBV28 with TRBJ1-2; no firm D call. Trimming removed 7 bases at V and 0 bases at J, with 3 bases between. Germline V gives CDR1 MDHEN, CDR2 SYDVKM. The CDR3 contains 11 residues. In DNA, the CDR3 is TGTGCCAGCAACACTAACTATGGCTACACCTTC. The encoded protein is CASNTNYGYTF.

The CDR3: CASSSRRATIQEQYF. DNA for the CDR3: TGTGCCAGCAGCTCCCGCCGGGCTACGATCCAGGAGCAGTACTTC. The chain couples TRBV7-6 to TRBJ2-7; D is undetermined. The germline CDR1 and CDR2 sequences are SGHVS and FNYEAQ. The CDR3 extends over 15 amino acids. The V end was cut by 4 bases, the J end by 7 bases, with 20 bases between.

In its sample, this clonotype is medium-sized. The chain recombines TRBV20-1 with TRBJ1-2; D gene uncertain. Looked up from germline, CDR1 is DFQATT and CDR2 is SNEGSKA (reference sequence). Deletions cut 3 bases from V and 3 bases from J, with 8 bases between. This CDR3 is 12 amino acids long. CDR3 sequence reads: CSASKLDYGYTF. The CDR3 DNA follows: TGCAGTGCTAGTAAACTTGACTATGGCTACACCTTC.

This chain joins TRBV20-1 and TRBJ1-1; 9 bases match TRBD1. Germline loops: CDR1 DFQATT, CDR2 SNEGSKA (reference sequence). Unmatched junction bases numbered 8, after V lost 6 bases and J lost 6 bases. The CDR3 is 13 residues long. The CDR3 region is CSATTGGDAEAFF. CDR3 DNA sequence: TGCAGTGCAACGACAGGGGGGGACGCTGAAGCTTTCTTT.

This sequence joins TRBV20-1 and TRBJ1-1; D gene unclear. The germline V gene has CDR1 DFQATT and CDR2 SNEGSKA (reference sequence). The CDR3 totals 12 residues. Trimming stripped 5 bases from V and 2 bases from J, with 9 bases between. The CDR3 region is CSAQRPNTEAFF. The CDR3 bases are TGCAGTGCTCAGAGACCCAACACTGAAGCTTTCTTT.

This chain joins TRBV7-6 and TRBJ1-2; 8 bases are a match to TRBD1. With 5 bases clipped from V and 8 bases from J, the junction kept 13 bases outside the gene matches. The CDR3 has 15 residues. CDR1 is SGHVS, CDR2 FNYEAQ, per germline. The DNA for the CDR3 is TGTGCCAGCAGCCCCCAAACAGGGGGATTTCACGGCTACACCTTC. This sequence encodes CASSPQTGGFHGYTF.